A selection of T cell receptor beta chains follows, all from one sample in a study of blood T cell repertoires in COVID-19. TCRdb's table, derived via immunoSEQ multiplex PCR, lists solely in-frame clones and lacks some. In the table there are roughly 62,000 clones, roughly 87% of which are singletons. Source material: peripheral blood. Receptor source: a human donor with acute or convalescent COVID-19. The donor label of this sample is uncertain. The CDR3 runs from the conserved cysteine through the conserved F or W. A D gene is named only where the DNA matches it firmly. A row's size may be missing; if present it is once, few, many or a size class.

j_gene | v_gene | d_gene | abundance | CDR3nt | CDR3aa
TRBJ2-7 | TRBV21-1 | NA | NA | TGTGCCAGCAGCAAGGTAGGCCCTGGGCACGAGCAGTACTTC | CASSKVGPGHEQYF
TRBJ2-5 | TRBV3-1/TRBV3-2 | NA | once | TGTGCCAGCAGCCCCCGGGGGGCGGGAGTAGGCGAGACCCAGTACTTC | CASSPRGAGVGETQYF
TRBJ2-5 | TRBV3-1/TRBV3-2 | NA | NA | TGTGCCAGCAGCCGCGGACTGGGCCAAGAGACCCAGTACTTC | CASSRGLGQETQYF
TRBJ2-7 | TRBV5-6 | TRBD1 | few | TGTGCCAGCAGCGGGGACAGGCGGAACTACGAGCAGTACTTC | CASSGDRRNYEQYF
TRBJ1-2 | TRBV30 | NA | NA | TGTGCCAGGAGGGACACCGACTATGGCTACACCTTC | CARRDTDYGYTF
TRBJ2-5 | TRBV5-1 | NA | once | TGCGCCAGCAGCTTAGGTTCGGGAACAGAAAAGAAGACCCAGTACTTC | CASSLGSGTEKKTQYF
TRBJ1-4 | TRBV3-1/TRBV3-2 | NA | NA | TGTGCCAGCAGCCAAGTAAGCGTTAATGAAAAACTGTTTTTT | CASSQVSVNEKLFF
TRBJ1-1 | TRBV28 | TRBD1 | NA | TGTGCCAGTTTGACCGTGACAGGGGGCTTCTTGAACACTGAAGCTTTCTTT | CASLTVTGGFLNTEAFF
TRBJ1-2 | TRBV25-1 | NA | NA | TGTGCCAGCAGTGATTCCAGGAACTATGGCTACACCTTC | CASSDSRNYGYTF
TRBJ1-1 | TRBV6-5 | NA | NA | TGTGCCAGCAGTTACCCAGGAGGGACCACTGAAGCTTTCTTT | CASSYPGGTTEAFF
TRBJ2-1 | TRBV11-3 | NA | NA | TGTGCCAGCAGCTTAGTTCGGGGAAACAATGAGCAGTTCTTC | CASSLVRGNNEQFF
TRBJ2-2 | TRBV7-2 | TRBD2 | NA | TGTGCCAGCAGCTTAGTCGCGGGGGCGAACACCGGGGAGCTGTTTTTT | CASSLVAGANTGELFF
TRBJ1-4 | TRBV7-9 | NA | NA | TGTGCCAGCAGCTGGGGCCGGGCCGGGGGTGAAAAACTGTTTTTT | CASSWGRAGGEKLFF
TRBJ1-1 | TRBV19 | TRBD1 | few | TGTGCCAGTAGTATGTCCCCGGGACAGTTGAACACTGAAGCTTTCTTT | CASSMSPGQLNTEAFF
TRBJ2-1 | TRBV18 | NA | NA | TGTGCCAGCTCCCCTGGGGCGAGCTCCTACAATGAGCAGTTCTTC | CASSPGASSYNEQFF
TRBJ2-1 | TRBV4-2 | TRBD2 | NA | TGTGCCAGCAGCCGCGGGACTAGCGGGAGGGCCGATGAGCAGTTCTTC | CASSRGTSGRADEQFF